The 6 T cell receptor beta chains below all came from one sample that was sequenced in a study of cytomegalovirus exposure and HLA in healthy donors. Use of 60 Vbeta and 13 Jbeta primers characterized the PCR. TCRdb keeps only in-frame clones here, not all; method: immunoSEQ multiplex PCR. The top ten hold 5.4% of the sample, which has about 150,000 clones, around 73% seen once. The sequenced sample was PBMCs. The receptors come from a woman between 18 and 29 years old in good health and CMV-seropositive.

The chain uses TRBV18 and TRBJ1-5; possible D gene TRBD1, 6 bases. Germline lookup yields CDR1 KGHSH and CDR2 LQKENI. Trimming stripped 2 bases from V and 6 bases from J, with 11 bases between. The CDR3 has 14 amino acids. CDR3 sequence (DNA): TGTGCCAGCTCACCATCAGGGGAGGGTCAGCCCCAGCATTTT. This gives the protein CASSPSGEGQPQHF.

The rearrangement joins TRBV5-1 to TRBJ2-7, with 9 bases that match TRBD1. This CDR3 has 14 amino acids. The ends lost 2 bases at V and 6 bases at J; junction bases unmatched: 6. Germline CDR1 SGHRS, CDR2 YFSETQ. The chain's CDR3 is CASSFGTGFSEQYF. CDR3 DNA sequence: TGCGCCAGCAGCTTCGGGACAGGGTTTTCCGAGCAGTACTTC.

J is TRBJ2-1 and V is TRBV27, with no clear D. Trimming left V 3 bases short and J 5 bases short, with 8 bases between. This CDR3 has 13 amino acids. Germline V gene lookup returns CDR1 MNHEY and CDR2 SMNVEV (reference sequence). The CDR3 here is CASSFSQNNEQFF. CDR3 DNA: TGTGCCAGCAGTTTTTCCCAAAACAATGAGCAGTTCTTC.

This chain links TRBV2 with TRBJ2-2; a weak D match, TRBD2 (5 bases). Germline V gene lookup returns CDR1 SNHLY and CDR2 FYNNEI. V was trimmed by 4 bases and J by 0 bases, leaving 12 bases between them. The CDR3 consists of 16 residues. This CDR3 is CASSVSRAANTGELFF. DNA for the CDR3: TGTGCCAGCAGTGTCTCGCGGGCGGCGAACACCGGGGAGCTGTTTTTT.

This chain links TRBV7-9 with TRBJ2-1; 12 positions agree with TRBD1. V shed 5 bases and J 3 bases; nucleotides not matched to a gene: 5. The CDR3 is 16 amino acids. Germline V CDR1 and CDR2: SEHNR, FQNEAQ (reference sequence). The CDR3 sequence: CASSPGTGGFYNEQFF. CDR3 sequence (DNA): TGTGCCAGCAGCCCCGGGACAGGGGGCTTCTACAATGAGCAGTTCTTC.

The CDR3 coding sequence is TGTGCCAGCAGTTCTAACCTAATCCTTAGCGGGGGAAGAGATACGCAGTATTTT. Amino acids: CASSSNLILSGGRDTQYF. This chain connects TRBV28 to TRBJ2-3; 9 nucleotides align to TRBD2. Trimming at V came to 4 bases and at J to 5 bases, leaving 16 bases not matched to a gene. The CDR3 runs 18 residues. Germline loops: CDR1 MDHEN, CDR2 SYDVKM.